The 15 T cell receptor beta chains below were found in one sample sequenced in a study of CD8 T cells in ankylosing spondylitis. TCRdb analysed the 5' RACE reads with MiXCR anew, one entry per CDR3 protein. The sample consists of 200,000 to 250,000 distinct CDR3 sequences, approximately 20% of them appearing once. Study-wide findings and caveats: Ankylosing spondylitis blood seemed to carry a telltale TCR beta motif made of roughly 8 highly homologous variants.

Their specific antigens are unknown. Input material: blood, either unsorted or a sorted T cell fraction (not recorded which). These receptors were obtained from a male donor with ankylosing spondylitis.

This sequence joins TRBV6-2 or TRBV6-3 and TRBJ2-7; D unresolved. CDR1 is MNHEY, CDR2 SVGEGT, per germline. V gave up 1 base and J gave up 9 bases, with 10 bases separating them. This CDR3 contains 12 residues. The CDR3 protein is CASSYLEPLQYF. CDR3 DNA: TGTGCCAGCAGTTACTTAGAGCCCCTGCAGTACTTC.

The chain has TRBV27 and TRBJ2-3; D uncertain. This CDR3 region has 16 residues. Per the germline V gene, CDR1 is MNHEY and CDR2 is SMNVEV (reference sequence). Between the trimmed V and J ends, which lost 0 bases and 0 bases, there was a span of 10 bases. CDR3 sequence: CASSLSPGPSTDTQYF. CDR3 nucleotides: TGTGCCAGCAGTTTATCGCCCGGACCCAGCACAGATACGCAGTATTTT.

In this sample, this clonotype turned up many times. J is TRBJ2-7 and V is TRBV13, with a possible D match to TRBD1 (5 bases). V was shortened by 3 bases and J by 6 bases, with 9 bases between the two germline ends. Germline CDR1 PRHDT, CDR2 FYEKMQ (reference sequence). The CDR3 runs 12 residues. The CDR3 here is CASSFPGSEQYF. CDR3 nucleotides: TGTGCCAGCAGCTTTCCAGGGTCCGAGCAGTACTTC.

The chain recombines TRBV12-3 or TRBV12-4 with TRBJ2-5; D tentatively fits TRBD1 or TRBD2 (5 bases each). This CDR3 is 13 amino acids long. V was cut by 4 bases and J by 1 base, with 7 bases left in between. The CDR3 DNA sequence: TGTGCCAGCAGTTGGGACCGCCAAGAGACCCAGTACTTC. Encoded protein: CASSWDRQETQYF.

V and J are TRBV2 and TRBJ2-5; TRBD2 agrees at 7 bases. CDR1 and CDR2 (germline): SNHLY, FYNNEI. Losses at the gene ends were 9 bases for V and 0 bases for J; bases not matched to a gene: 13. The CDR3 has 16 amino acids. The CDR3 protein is CASTWTGRAYQETQYF. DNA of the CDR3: TGTGCCAGTACCTGGACGGGGAGGGCCTACCAAGAGACCCAGTACTTC.

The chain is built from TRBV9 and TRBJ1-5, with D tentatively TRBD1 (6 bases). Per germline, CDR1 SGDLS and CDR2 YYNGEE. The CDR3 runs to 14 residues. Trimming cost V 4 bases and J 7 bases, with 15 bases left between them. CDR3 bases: TGTGCCAGCAGCCCTCTGGGGGGCTCCCAGCCCCAGCATTTT. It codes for CASSPLGGSQPQHF.

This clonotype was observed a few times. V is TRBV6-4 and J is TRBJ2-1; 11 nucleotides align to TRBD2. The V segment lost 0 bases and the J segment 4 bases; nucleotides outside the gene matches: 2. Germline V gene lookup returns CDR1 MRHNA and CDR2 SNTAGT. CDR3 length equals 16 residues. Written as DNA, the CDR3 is TGTGCCAGCAGTGACTCCGGGACTAGCGGATACAATGAGCAGTTCTTC. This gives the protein CASSDSGTSGYNEQFF.

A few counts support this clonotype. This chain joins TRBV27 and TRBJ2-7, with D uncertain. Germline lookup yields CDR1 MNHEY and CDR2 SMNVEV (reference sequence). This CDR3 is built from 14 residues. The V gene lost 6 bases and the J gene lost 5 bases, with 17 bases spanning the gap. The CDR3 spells CASRLSTRLHEQYF. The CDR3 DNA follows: TGTGCCAGCAGGCTTTCTACCAGACTCCACGAGCAGTACTTC.

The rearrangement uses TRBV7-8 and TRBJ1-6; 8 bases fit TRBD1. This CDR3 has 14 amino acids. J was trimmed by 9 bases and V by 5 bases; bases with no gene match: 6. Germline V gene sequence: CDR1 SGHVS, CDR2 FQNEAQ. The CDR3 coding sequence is TGTGCCAGCAGCACGACAGGGGCGGGTTCACCCCTCCACTTT. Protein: CASSTTGAGSPLHF.

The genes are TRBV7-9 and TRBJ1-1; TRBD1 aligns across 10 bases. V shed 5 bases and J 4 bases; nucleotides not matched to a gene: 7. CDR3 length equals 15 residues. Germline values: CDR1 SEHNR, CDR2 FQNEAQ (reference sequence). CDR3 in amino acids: CASSPTGTGATEAFF. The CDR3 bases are TGTGCCAGCAGCCCCACCGGGACAGGGGCCACTGAAGCTTTCTTT.

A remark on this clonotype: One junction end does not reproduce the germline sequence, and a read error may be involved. CDR3 nucleotides: TGTGCCAGCAGCCGGGGACAGGAGGTCGGGGAGCTGTCTTTT. Amino acids: CASSRGQEVGELSF. V and J are TRBV3-1 and TRBJ2-2; 8 bases match TRBD1. Per germline, CDR1 LGHDT and CDR2 YNNKEL (reference sequence). The CDR3 extends over 14 amino acids.

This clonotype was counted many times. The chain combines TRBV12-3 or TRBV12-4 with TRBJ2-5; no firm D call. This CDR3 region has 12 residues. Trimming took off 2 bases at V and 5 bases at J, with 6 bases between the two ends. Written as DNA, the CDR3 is TGTGCCAGCAGTTTACCCCCGGAGACCCAGTACTTC. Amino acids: CASSLPPETQYF.

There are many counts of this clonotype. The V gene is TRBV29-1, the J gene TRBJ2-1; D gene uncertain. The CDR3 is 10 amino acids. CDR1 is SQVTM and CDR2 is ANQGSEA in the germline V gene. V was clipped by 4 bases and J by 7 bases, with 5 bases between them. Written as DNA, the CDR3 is TGCAGCGTTGCTGGGAATGAGCAGTTCTTC. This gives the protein CSVAGNEQFF.

This CDR3 is CASSQDGTSYGYTF. The CDR3, as DNA: TGCGCCAGCAGCCAAGATGGGACGTCTTATGGCTACACCTTC. The V gene is TRBV4-1, the J gene TRBJ1-2; possibly TRBD1 for D (5 bases). The CDR3 has 14 residues. Trimming left V 0 bases short and J 5 bases short, with 10 bases between. Germline V gene sequence: CDR1 MGHRA, CDR2 YSYEKL.

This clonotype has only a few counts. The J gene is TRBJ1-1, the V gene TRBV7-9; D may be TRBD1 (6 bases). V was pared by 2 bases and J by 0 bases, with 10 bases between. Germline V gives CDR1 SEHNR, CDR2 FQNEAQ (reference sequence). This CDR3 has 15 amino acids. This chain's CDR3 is CASSLQGTVNTEAFF. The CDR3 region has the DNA TGTGCCAGCAGCTTACAGGGGACCGTGAACACTGAAGCTTTCTTT. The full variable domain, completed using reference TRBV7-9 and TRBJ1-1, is DTGVSQNPRHKITKRGQNVTFRCDPISEHNRLYWYRQTLGQGPEFLTYFQNEAQLEKSRLLSDRFSAERPKGSFSTLEIQRTEQGDSAMYLCASSLQGTVNTEAFFGQGTRLTVV.